The rows below give T cell receptor beta chains drawn from one sample of a study of blood T cells in healthy people across ages. A single record per CDR3 protein comes from TCRdb applying MiXCR to the 5' RACE reads. The repertoire holds 1.5 million or so distinct CDR3 sequences, around 42% seen once, with roughly 8.2% in the top ten. Sequencing used blood. The receptors originated from a young woman in good health. Both conserved end residues are part of each CDR3. A D gene is named only where the DNA matches it firmly. Some rows have no size entry. The others give once, few or many, or a class for an expanded clone.

abundance: .
d_gene: .
j_gene: TRBJ2-7
v_gene: TRBV28
CDR3aa: CASRMGGPAGEQYF
CDR3nt: TGTGCCAGCAGAATGGGGGGGCCTGCCGGCGAGCAGTACTTC

abundance: once
d_gene: .
j_gene: TRBJ1-2
v_gene: TRBV20-1
CDR3aa: CSARGPGNCGYTF
CDR3nt: TGCAGTGCTAGAGGGCCAGGGAACTGTGGCTACACCTTC

abundance: .
d_gene: .
j_gene: TRBJ1-2
v_gene: TRBV5-1
CDR3aa: CASSYEGDYTF
CDR3nt: TGCGCCAGCAGCTACGAAGGGGACTACACCTTC

abundance: .
d_gene: TRBD2
j_gene: TRBJ2-7
v_gene: TRBV2
CDR3aa: CASSASGRPYEQYF
CDR3nt: TGTGCCAGCAGTGCTAGCGGGAGGCCCTACGAGCAGTACTTC

abundance: .
d_gene: .
j_gene: TRBJ1-1
v_gene: TRBV21-1
CDR3aa: CASSRVGITEAFF
CDR3nt: TGTGCCAGCAGCAGGGTCGGCATTACTGAAGCTTTCTTT

abundance: .
d_gene: .
j_gene: TRBJ2-1
v_gene: TRBV7-9
CDR3aa: CASSFPNEGSYNEQFF
CDR3nt: TGTGCCAGCAGCTTCCCCAATGAGGGCTCCTACAATGAGCAGTTCTTC

abundance: few
d_gene: TRBD2
j_gene: TRBJ2-7
v_gene: TRBV10-3
CDR3aa: CAISESPGGGSLYEQYF
CDR3nt: TGTGCCATCAGTGAGTCCCCGGGCGGGGGGAGTCTTTACGAGCAGTACTTC

abundance: few
d_gene: .
j_gene: TRBJ2-7
v_gene: TRBV13
CDR3aa: CASSKSSEQYF
CDR3nt: TGTGCCAGCAGTAAATCCAGCGAGCAGTACTTC

abundance: .
d_gene: TRBD2
j_gene: TRBJ2-5
v_gene: TRBV6-1
CDR3aa: CATPIETSGVGEQYF
CDR3nt: TGTGCCACCCCGATTGAGACTAGCGGGGTTGGTGAGCAGTACTTC

abundance: .
d_gene: .
j_gene: TRBJ2-7
v_gene: TRBV25-1
CDR3aa: CASSVLASGSYNEQYF
CDR3nt: TGTGCCAGCAGTGTGTTAGCCTCCGGGTCCTACAATGAGCAGTACTTC

abundance: few
d_gene: .
j_gene: TRBJ1-2
v_gene: TRBV20-1
CDR3aa: CSAVGGNGYTF
CDR3nt: TGCAGTGCCGTCGGGGGTAACGGCTACACCTTC

abundance: .
d_gene: .
j_gene: TRBJ1-1
v_gene: TRBV6-5
CDR3aa: CASSYLGGGSPEAFF
CDR3nt: TGTGCCAGCAGTTACCTCGGCGGGGGGTCTCCTGAAGCTTTCTTT

abundance: few
d_gene: TRBD1
j_gene: TRBJ1-5
v_gene: TRBV4-1
CDR3aa: CASSQIPETGDQPQHF
CDR3nt: TGCGCCAGCAGCCAGATTCCCGAGACAGGGGATCAGCCCCAGCATTTT

abundance: few
d_gene: TRBD1
j_gene: TRBJ1-2
v_gene: TRBV6-5
CDR3aa: CASSRGGQGVKGYTF
CDR3nt: TGTGCCAGCAGCAGGGGGGGACAGGGGGTAAAAGGCTACACCTTC

abundance: .
d_gene: TRBD1
j_gene: TRBJ1-1
v_gene: TRBV12-3/TRBV12-4
CDR3aa: CASSLSLTGGLGIISPEAFF
CDR3nt: TGTGCCAGCAGTTTAAGTTTGACAGGGGGCTTAGGGATTATTAGCCCTGAAGCTTTCTTT

abundance: few
d_gene: .
j_gene: TRBJ1-1
v_gene: TRBV12-3/TRBV12-4
CDR3aa: CASRKTGLGPEAFF
CDR3nt: TGTGCCAGCAGGAAAACAGGGTTGGGTCCTGAAGCTTTCTTT

abundance: .
d_gene: .
j_gene: TRBJ2-5
v_gene: TRBV6-5
CDR3aa: CASSLAASRETQYF
CDR3nt: TGTGCCAGCTCCTTAGCGGCCAGCAGGGAGACCCAGTACTTC

abundance: .
d_gene: .
j_gene: TRBJ2-4
v_gene: TRBV27
CDR3aa: CASSLSAGAKNIQYF
CDR3nt: TGTGCCAGCAGTTTATCGGCCGGGGCCAAAAACATTCAGTACTTC

abundance: .
d_gene: .
j_gene: TRBJ2-7
v_gene: TRBV27
CDR3aa: CARSLTGGSRYEQYF
CDR3nt: TGTGCCAGAAGCTTAACAGGTGGGAGTCGGTACGAGCAGTACTTC

abundance: .
d_gene: .
j_gene: TRBJ1-5
v_gene: TRBV6-5
CDR3aa: CASSSPGSGGGQPQHF
CDR3nt: TGTGCCAGCAGTTCACCCGGGTCTGGAGGGGGTCAGCCCCAGCATTTT

abundance: few
d_gene: .
j_gene: TRBJ1-2
v_gene: TRBV27
CDR3aa: CASSPDGVNYGYTF
CDR3nt: TGTGCCAGCAGTCCGGACGGTGTTAACTATGGCTACACCTTC

abundance: .
d_gene: .
j_gene: TRBJ1-1
v_gene: TRBV29-1
CDR3aa: CSVEEALLKAFF
CDR3nt: TGCAGCGTTGAAGAAGCTCTGCTTAAAGCTTTCTTT

abundance: .
d_gene: .
j_gene: TRBJ2-4
v_gene: TRBV28
CDR3aa: CASSPELGDIQYF
CDR3nt: TGTGCCAGCAGCCCCGAGTTAGGGGACATTCAGTACTTC

abundance: few
d_gene: TRBD2
j_gene: TRBJ2-3
v_gene: TRBV29-1
CDR3aa: CSLRTSGGRDTQYF
CDR3nt: TGCAGCCTCCGGACTAGCGGGGGTCGAGATACGCAGTATTTT

abundance: .
d_gene: .
j_gene: TRBJ2-1
v_gene: TRBV2
CDR3aa: CASTGSAGAEQFF
CDR3nt: TGTGCCAGCACCGGATCGGCGGGGGCCGAGCAGTTCTTC

abundance: .
d_gene: TRBD2
j_gene: TRBJ2-1
v_gene: TRBV9
CDR3aa: CASSVGPAVGTSRNNEQFF
CDR3nt: TGTGCCAGCAGCGTAGGACCTGCCGTCGGGACTAGCAGAAACAATGAGCAGTTCTTC

abundance: .
d_gene: TRBD1
j_gene: TRBJ1-6
v_gene: TRBV27
CDR3aa: CASSFGQGRYNSPLHF
CDR3nt: TGTGCCAGCAGTTTCGGACAGGGGCGTTATAATTCACCCCTCCACTTT